This T cell receptor (beta chain) is from a study of T cell changes during pregnancy in multiple sclerosis. Trimming took 2 bases from V and 1 from J, leaving 8 bases between them. CDR1 is MRHNA and CDR2 is SNTAGT in the germline V gene. CDR3 length: 15 residues. This clone has more than one count but fewer than ten. The method was immunoSEQ multiplex PCR; TCRdb's version includes in-frame clones alone and lacks a portion of them. The sample records 35,000 to 45,000 clones, over 75% being singletons. This receptor was identified in a female donor with multiple sclerosis, enrolled in a pregnancy study. The specimen comprised CD8+ T cells from peripheral blood mononuclear cells, sampled in the first trimester of pregnancy. The chain links TRBV6-4 to TRBJ2-2, with no clear D. This CDR3 is CASSDGEENTGELFF. The CDR3, as DNA: TGTGCCAGCAGTGACGGAGAGGAGAACACCGGGGAGCTGTTTTTT.